The clone carrying this T cell receptor beta chain was seen a handful of times. Its target is unknown. This specimen belongs to a study of response to subunit inactivated influenza vaccine. Regarding the study as a whole: Few additional T cells are recruited per seasonal influenza vaccination, authors suggested.

TCRdb re-called the RT-PCR reads with MiXCR, one entry per CDR3 protein. The sample lists 750,000 to 850,000 distinct CDR3 sequences, approximately 17% occurring once. Sequencing was performed on PBMCs from blood, taken more than 4 days after vaccination. The TCR comes from a man aged 45-60 years who received an inactivated influenza vaccine.

Here the CDR3 reads CASSAGRTNEKLFF. The CDR3 nucleotides are TGCGCCAGCAGCGCTGGACGGACGAATGAAAAACTGTTTTTT. The genes are TRBV5-1 and TRBJ1-4; D remains ambiguous. V was cut by 4 bases and J by 5 bases, with 12 bases left in between. This CDR3 has 14 amino acids. CDR1 and CDR2 (germline): SGHRS, YFSETQ.